What follows is one TCR beta chain and its context. The CDR3 has 14 amino acids. Germline V lookup: CDR1 SGHAT, CDR2 FQDESV (reference sequence). Trimming stripped 7 bases from V and 3 bases from J, with 14 bases between. These data are taken from a study of T-cell memory formation after mild COVID-19. TCRdb re-derived calls from the 5' RACE reads in MiXCR, one entry per CDR3 protein. The sample contains about 310,000 distinct CDR3 sequences, more than 15% of which appear only once. The source material was PBMCs or a T cell subset sorted from them (not recorded which). This clonotype originated in a man aged 18-30 years who had mild COVID-19 (a few samples of this study predate the infection). Cell type and time point are not known. The chain couples TRBV11-1 to TRBJ2-3; TRBD1 is a possible D gene (6 bases). CDR3 in amino acids: CASIPRGRTDTQYF. The CDR3 nucleotides are TGTGCCAGCATCCCCAGGGGACGGACAGATACGCAGTATTTT. Drawing the rest from reference TRBV11-1 and TRBJ2-3, the complete variable domain is EAEVAQSPRYKITEKSQAVAFWCDPISGHATLYWYRQILGQGPELLVQFQDESVVDDSQLPKDRFSAERLKGVDSTLKIQPAELGDSAMYLCASIPRGRTDTQYFGPGTRLTVL.